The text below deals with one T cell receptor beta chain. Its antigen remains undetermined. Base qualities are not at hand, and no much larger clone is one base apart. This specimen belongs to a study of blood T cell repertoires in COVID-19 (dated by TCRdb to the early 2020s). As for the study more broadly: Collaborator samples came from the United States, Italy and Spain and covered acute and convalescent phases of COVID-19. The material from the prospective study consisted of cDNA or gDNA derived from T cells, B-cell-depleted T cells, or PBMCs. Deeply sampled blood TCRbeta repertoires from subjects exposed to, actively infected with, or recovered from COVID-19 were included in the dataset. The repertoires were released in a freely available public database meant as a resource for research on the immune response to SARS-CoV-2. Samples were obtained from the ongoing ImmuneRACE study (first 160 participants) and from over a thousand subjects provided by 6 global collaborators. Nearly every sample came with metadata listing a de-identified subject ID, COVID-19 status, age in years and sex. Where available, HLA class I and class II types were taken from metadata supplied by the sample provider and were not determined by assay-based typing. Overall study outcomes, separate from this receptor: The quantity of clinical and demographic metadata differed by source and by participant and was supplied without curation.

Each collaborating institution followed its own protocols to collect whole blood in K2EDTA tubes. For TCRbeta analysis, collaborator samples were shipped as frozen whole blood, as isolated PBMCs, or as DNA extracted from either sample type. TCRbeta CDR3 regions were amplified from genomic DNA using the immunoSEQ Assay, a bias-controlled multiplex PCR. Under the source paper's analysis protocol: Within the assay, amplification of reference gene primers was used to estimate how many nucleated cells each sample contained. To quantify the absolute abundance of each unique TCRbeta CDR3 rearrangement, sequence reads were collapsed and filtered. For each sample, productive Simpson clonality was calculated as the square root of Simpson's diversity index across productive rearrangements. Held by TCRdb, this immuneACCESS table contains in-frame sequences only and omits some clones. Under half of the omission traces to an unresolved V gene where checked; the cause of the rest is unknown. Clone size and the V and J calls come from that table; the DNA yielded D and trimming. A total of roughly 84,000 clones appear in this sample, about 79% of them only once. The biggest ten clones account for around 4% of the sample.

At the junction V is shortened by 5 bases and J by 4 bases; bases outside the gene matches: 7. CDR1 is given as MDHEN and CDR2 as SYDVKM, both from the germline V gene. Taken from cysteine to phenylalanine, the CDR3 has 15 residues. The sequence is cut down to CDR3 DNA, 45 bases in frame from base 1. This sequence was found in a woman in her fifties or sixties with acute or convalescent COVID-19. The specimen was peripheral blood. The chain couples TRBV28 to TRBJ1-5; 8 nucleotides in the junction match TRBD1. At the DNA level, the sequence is TGTGCCAGCAGTCTACCACAGGGGGTAAATCAGCCCCAGCATTTT. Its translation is CASSLPQGVNQPQHF.